The 5 T cell receptor beta chains in this list originate from one sample, sequenced in a study of blood T cell repertoires in COVID-19. This table comes from immunoSEQ multiplex PCR, and its TCRdb copy is limited to in-frame clones, with some not included. The table has some 69,000 clones, 80% to 85% seen once. What was sequenced was peripheral blood. These receptors were obtained from an elderly man with active or convalescent COVID-19.

The V call is TRBV19, the J call TRBJ2-7, with 8 nucleotides matching TRBD2. The CDR3 has 15 amino acids. CDR1 LNHDA and CDR2 SQIVND come from the germline V gene (reference sequence). After removal of 0 bases from V and 7 bases from J, the junction contained 8 bases not matched to a gene. The CDR3 sequence: CASSIDDSGAYEQYF. CDR3 DNA: TGTGCCAGTAGTATAGACGATAGCGGGGCTTATGAGCAGTACTTC.

The chain recombines TRBV19 with TRBJ2-2; TRBD2 matches at 8 bases. The ends lost 7 bases at V and 0 bases at J; junction bases unmatched: 7. The CDR3 has 16 amino acids. The V gene's germline CDR1 is LNHDA and CDR2 SQIVND (reference sequence). CDR3 coding DNA: TGTGCCAGTACCCCTACTAGCGGAGCGAACACCGGGGAGCTGTTTTTT. Its protein product is CASTPTSGANTGELFF.

This chain links TRBV15 with TRBJ1-2, with 9 positions matching TRBD1. Trimming took 3 bases from V and 7 from J; bases not matched to a gene: 15. The CDR3 has 17 amino acids. Per germline, CDR1 LNHNV and CDR2 YYDKDF (reference sequence). CDR3 nucleotide sequence: TGTGCCACCAGCAGCCGGCTGGGACAGGGCATTTTGGGTGGCTACACCTTC. This encodes CATSSRLGQGILGGYTF.

This clone has a single count. Sequence at one end of the junction differs from germline and may be a read error. V usage is TRBV5-6 and J usage is TRBJ2-7, with D possibly matching TRBD1 (6 bases). In germline, CDR1 is SGHDT, CDR2 YYEEEE. CDR3 size: 12 residues. Here the CDR3 DNA reads TGTGCCAGCAGCTTAGGCTTAGGGGACAACAGCTTC. Encoded protein: CASSLGLGDNSF.

There are a few counts of this clone. This chain links TRBV30 with TRBJ2-3; 8 bases agree with TRBD1. This CDR3 is 15 amino acids long. CDR1 and CDR2 (germline): GTSNPN, SVGIG (reference sequence). V was pared by 0 bases and J by 5 bases, with 7 bases of the junction left unmatched. CDR3 DNA sequence: TGTGCCTGGAGTGTAGGGCAGGGGGCCATAGATACGCAGTATTTT. It translates to CAWSVGQGAIDTQYF.